Below, 29 T cell receptor beta chains from the same sample are listed, as sequenced in a study of identical twins. Via MiXCR, TCRdb re-called the 5' RACE reads, giving one row per CDR3 protein. The table lists fewer than 650,000 distinct CDR3 sequences, 9.6% of them singletons. This sample was shared with a second study, whose subject was yellow fever vaccine responses in identical twins.

Specimen: PBMCs. All receptors derive from a young woman in good health.

In its sample, this clonotype was seen many times. The genes are TRBV20-1 and TRBJ2-3; no definite D call. This CDR3 region has 15 residues. V dropped 0 bases and J dropped 1 base, with 11 bases sitting between them. Germline lookup yields CDR1 DFQATT and CDR2 SNEGSKA (reference sequence). The CDR3 nucleotides read TGCAGTGCTAGAGATCTCTTAGGGCGCACAGATACGCAGTATTTT. Its protein is CSARDLLGRTDTQYF.

This clonotype was seen a few times. The genes are TRBV11-2 and TRBJ2-7, with 7 bases lining up with TRBD2. The germline V gene encodes CDR1 SGHAT and CDR2 FQNNGV. V dropped 5 bases and J dropped 1; count of bases not matched to a gene: 11. The CDR3 runs to 16 residues. The CDR3 reads CASSPYGGGESYEQYF. As DNA, the CDR3 is TGTGCCAGCAGCCCCTATGGGGGGGGGGAGTCCTACGAGCAGTACTTC.

This rearrangement joins TRBV10-1 to TRBJ2-7, with 8 nucleotides matching TRBD2. The CDR3 runs 16 residues. Germline V CDR1 and CDR2: WNHNN, SYGVQD (reference sequence). The V gene end was trimmed by 8 bases and the J gene end by 5 bases; junction bases not matched to a gene: 17. CDR3 nucleotides: TGCGCCAGCGGGCCCGCCGGGAGGGAAGGGTCCAACGAGCAGTACTTC. It translates to CASGPAGREGSNEQYF.

The rearrangement links TRBV9 to TRBJ2-7, with 9 bases matching TRBD2. The V segment lost 4 bases and the J segment 2 bases; nucleotides outside the gene matches: 7. The CDR3 contains 15 residues. CDR1 is SGDLS and CDR2 is YYNGEE in the germline V gene. The CDR3: CASSPIAGVPYEQYF. The CDR3 region has the DNA TGTGCCAGCAGCCCTATAGCGGGAGTACCCTACGAGCAGTACTTC.

This clonotype was picked up a small number of times. The chain carries TRBV3-1 and TRBJ2-3; no clear D. Germline loops: CDR1 LGHDT, CDR2 YNNKEL (reference sequence). The CDR3 totals 15 residues. The germline V and J ends were trimmed by 0 bases and 2 bases, with 9 bases remaining between them. CDR3 in DNA: TGTGCCAGCAGCCAAGATTTCACGACCACAGATACGCAGTATTTT. Translating it yields CASSQDFTTTDTQYF.

This clonotype has more than one count but fewer than ten. This sequence joins TRBV28 and TRBJ2-4; 9 bases are a match to TRBD1. V gave up 6 bases and J gave up 9 bases; unmatched junction bases: 12. Germline V CDR1 and CDR2: MDHEN, SYDVKM. This CDR3 contains 15 residues. The CDR3 DNA sequence: TGTGCCAGCAGCCAGACGACGACAGGGGGGACCATTCAGTACTTC. It specifies CASSQTTTGGTIQYF.

In its sample, this clonotype was seen a few times. This chain uses TRBV25-1 with TRBJ2-1, with D perhaps assigned TRBD1 or TRBD2 (5 bases each). Trimming took off 11 bases at V and 3 bases at J, with 14 bases between the two ends. The CDR3 has 13 amino acids. Germline values: CDR1 MGHDK, CDR2 SYGVNS. The CDR3 is CAAWDGYYNEQFF. The CDR3 DNA follows: TGTGCCGCTTGGGACGGTTACTACAATGAGCAGTTCTTC.

This clonotype has at least ten counts. This sequence joins TRBV11-2 and TRBJ2-7; D is possibly TRBD1 (7 bases). V lost 4 bases to trimming and J lost 0 bases, with 25 bases between them. Per germline, CDR1 SGHAT and CDR2 FQNNGV. The CDR3 has 19 amino acids. CDR3 region: CASSSMSLQGGRSSYEQYF. The DNA for the CDR3 is TGTGCCAGCAGCTCGATGTCCCTTCAGGGGGGAAGGAGCTCCTACGAGCAGTACTTC.

This clonotype was counted a few times. J is TRBJ1-4 and V is TRBV29-1; D unclear. Germline CDR1 is SQVTM and CDR2 is ANQGSEA. This CDR3 comprises 11 residues. V lost 6 bases, J lost 7 bases, and 9 bases lay in between. The CDR3 DNA is TGCAGCGTCCTCAGAGCTGAAAAACTGTTTTTT. Protein: CSVLRAEKLFF. Using reference TRBV29-1 and TRBJ1-4 for the parts outside the CDR3, the full variable domain is SAVISQKPSRDICQRGTSLTIQCQVDSQVTMMFWYRQQPGQSLTLIATANQGSEATYESGFVIDKFPISRPNLTFSTLTVSNMSPEDSSIYLCSVLRAEKLFFGSGTQLSVL.

The rearrangement joins TRBV7-6 to TRBJ2-1, with D maybe TRBD2 (5 bases). V lost 5 bases and J lost 6, with 14 bases in between. The CDR3 runs 14 residues. Germline-derived CDR1 and CDR2 are SGHVS and FNYEAQ. DNA of the CDR3: TGTGCCAGCAGCCAAAACGGACTGTCCAATGAGCAGTTCTTC. As protein: CASSQNGLSNEQFF.

This clonotype has only a few counts. The rearrangement joins TRBV12-3 or TRBV12-4 to TRBJ2-3; the match to TRBD1 covers 7 bases. There are 15 residues in the CDR3. J was trimmed by 1 base and V by 1 base; bases with no gene match: 2. CDR3 protein: CASSLEGARTDTQYF. The DNA of the CDR3 is TGTGCCAGCAGTTTAGAGGGGGCTCGCACAGATACGCAGTATTTT.

This clonotype showed up just a few times. The chain links TRBV20-1 to TRBJ2-1; 8 bases are shared with TRBD2. V shed 2 bases and J 2 bases; nucleotides not matched to a gene: 8. The CDR3 extends over 16 amino acids. The V gene's germline CDR1 is DFQATT and CDR2 SNEGSKA (reference sequence). The CDR3 DNA is TGCAGTGCTAGACCTGAGCGGGAGCCAACCTACAATGAGCAGTTCTTC. Encoded protein: CSARPEREPTYNEQFF.

V and J are TRBV5-1 and TRBJ2-7; no firm D call. Per germline, CDR1 SGHRS and CDR2 YFSETQ. The CDR3 loop spans 14 amino acids. The V end lost 0 bases, the J end lost 0 bases, and 7 bases lay between the germline ends. This chain's CDR3 is CASSLVSDSYEQYF. For the CDR3, the DNA is TGCGCCAGCAGCTTGGTGTCAGACTCCTACGAGCAGTACTTC.

This clonotype was counted many times. This sequence joins TRBV5-5 and TRBJ2-3; 7 bases align to TRBD1. V was clipped by 2 bases and J by 2 bases; unmatched bases: 8. The CDR3 covers 16 residues. Germline V lookup: CDR1 SGHKS, CDR2 YYEKEE (reference sequence). The CDR3 region has the DNA TGTGCCAGCAGCTTAAACAGGGGATGGGACACAGATACGCAGTATTTT. The encoded protein is CASSLNRGWDTDTQYF.

The chain has TRBV3-1 and TRBJ2-3, with D perhaps given as TRBD1 or TRBD2 (5 bases each). Germline loops: CDR1 LGHDT, CDR2 YNNKEL (reference sequence). The V gene lost 2 bases and the J gene lost 2 bases, with 11 bases spanning the gap. The CDR3 contains 15 residues. In nucleotides, the CDR3 is TGTGCCAGCAGCCAAAATAAGGGACCCACAGATACGCAGTATTTT. Translating it yields CASSQNKGPTDTQYF.

This sequence joins TRBV24-1 and TRBJ2-3; 8 bases align to TRBD1. The V segment lost 9 bases and the J segment 1 base; nucleotides outside the gene matches: 14. From germline, CDR1 is KGHDR and CDR2 SFDVKD. The length of the CDR3 is 17 residues. In DNA form, the CDR3 reads TGTGCCACCGCAGAGTTACCCGGGACAGGTCGCACAGATACGCAGTATTTT. This translates into CATAELPGTGRTDTQYF.

This clonotype has more than one count but fewer than ten. The rearrangement links TRBV29-1 to TRBJ1-1; 9 bases line up with TRBD1. The CDR3 is 12 amino acids. Germline CDR1 SQVTM, CDR2 ANQGSEA. With 7 bases clipped from V and 4 bases from J, the junction kept 4 bases outside the gene matches. CDR3: CSAGQGSTEAFF. The CDR3 DNA is TGCAGCGCAGGACAGGGGTCCACTGAAGCTTTCTTT.

This clonotype was recorded a few times. The genes are TRBV7-2 and TRBJ2-1; D is ambiguous. The CDR3 extends over 14 amino acids. With 0 bases removed from V and 12 bases from J, the gap between germline ends came to 15 bases. The germline V gene encodes CDR1 SGHTA and CDR2 FQGNSA. CDR3 protein: CASSLALGNLGQFF. CDR3 sequence (DNA): TGTGCCAGCAGCTTAGCGCTGGGGAATTTAGGGCAGTTCTTC.

In its sample, this clonotype was seen a few times. The V and J genes are TRBV4-3 and TRBJ2-7, with D possibly matching TRBD2 (5 bases). This CDR3 has 16 amino acids. V shed 0 bases and J shed 0 bases, with 12 bases lying between them. CDR1 is LGHNA and CDR2 is YSLEER in the germline V gene. DNA of the CDR3: TGCGCCAGCAGCCAAGACCCGACGGGAAGCTCCTACGAGCAGTACTTC. Residues: CASSQDPTGSSYEQYF.

This clonotype was seen repeatedly, ten times or more. V is TRBV6-2 or TRBV6-3 and J is TRBJ2-1, with TRBD1 matching over 8 bases. J lost 6 bases, V lost 8 bases, and 6 bases had no gene match. Germline CDR1 is MNHEY and CDR2 is SVGEGT. The CDR3 loop spans 13 amino acids. For the CDR3, the DNA is TGTGCCAGCTCCCCAGGGGGCTCCAATGAGCAGTTCTTC. Translated: CASSPGGSNEQFF.

A few counts support this clonotype. The CDR3, as DNA: TGCAGTGCCACACTAGCGGGAGGGCGCCCTACGCAGTATTTT. Protein sequence: CSATLAGGRPTQYF. J is TRBJ2-3 and V is TRBV20-1; 13 nucleotides agree with TRBD2. Looked up from germline, CDR1 is DFQATT and CDR2 is SNEGSKA (reference sequence). CDR3 length equals 14 residues. V shed 6 bases, J shed 8 bases, and the junction held 8 bases outside the gene matches.

V gene TRBV11-2 combines with J gene TRBJ1-2; 9 bases are shared with TRBD1. The V and J ends lost 5 bases and 0 bases, in that order; junction bases with no gene match: 19. This CDR3 region has 20 residues. CDR1 and CDR2 (germline): SGHAT, FQNNGV. The CDR3 spells CASSLRPRGTGFAANYGYTF. Written as DNA, the CDR3 is TGTGCCAGCAGCCTCCGTCCCCGCGGGACAGGGTTCGCAGCTAACTATGGCTACACCTTC.

V usage is TRBV6-2 or TRBV6-3 and J usage is TRBJ2-7; 10 nucleotides line up with TRBD2. The ends lost 2 bases at V and 2 bases at J; junction bases unmatched: 3. Germline V lookup: CDR1 MNHEY, CDR2 SVGEGT. The CDR3 is 15 residues long. For the CDR3, the DNA is TGTGCCAGCAGTTACGTACTAGCGGGACCCTACGAGCAGTACTTC. Its protein product is CASSYVLAGPYEQYF.

DNA of the CDR3: TGTGCCATCAGTGACCCCGACAGGACCGGGTCCTACGAGCAGTACTTC. Translated: CAISDPDRTGSYEQYF. The rearrangement uses TRBV10-3 and TRBJ2-7, with D possibly being TRBD1 (6 bases). Germline V gene data show CDR1 as ENHRY and CDR2 as SYGVKD. With 3 bases removed from V and 1 base from J, the gap between germline ends came to 16 bases. The CDR3 is made up of 16 amino acids.

This clonotype has at least ten counts. V and J are TRBV7-9 and TRBJ2-4; D tentatively fits TRBD1 or TRBD2 (5 bases each). Germline lookup yields CDR1 SEHNR and CDR2 FQNEAQ (reference sequence). Trimming removed 2 bases at V and 0 bases at J, with 8 bases between. The CDR3 extends over 15 amino acids. The CDR3 bases are TGTGCCAGCAGCTTATTAGGGACAGCCAAAAACATTCAGTACTTC. It specifies CASSLLGTAKNIQYF.

The rearrangement uses TRBV9 and TRBJ1-6; 8 bases agree with TRBD1. The CDR3 covers 15 residues. Germline V lookup: CDR1 SGDLS, CDR2 YYNGEE. Trimming removed 2 bases from V and 2 bases from J; junction bases left unmatched: 0. CDR3: CASSVGQAYNSPLHF. CDR3 DNA sequence: TGTGCCAGCAGCGTGGGACAGGCCTATAATTCACCCCTCCACTTT.

V usage is TRBV30 and J usage is TRBJ2-6, with a tentative D call TRBD2 (6 bases). Germline CDR1 and CDR2: GTSNPN and SVGIG (reference sequence). The CDR3 has 14 amino acids. The V end lost 4 bases, the J end lost 3 bases, and 10 bases lay between the germline ends. In DNA form, the CDR3 reads TGTGCCTGGAAGGTCGGGGGTGGGGCCAACGTCCTGACTTTC. It yields the protein CAWKVGGGANVLTF.

There are many counts of this clonotype. This chain uses TRBV29-1 with TRBJ2-7; 10 bases line up with TRBD2. Germline values: CDR1 SQVTM, CDR2 ANQGSEA. CDR3 length equals 15 residues. The junction had 11 bases not matched to a gene; V was cut back by 7 bases and J by 2 bases. The CDR3 bases are TGCAGCGCCCAAGGCGGGACTAGCGCAGCCTACGAGCAGTACTTC. This gives the protein CSAQGGTSAAYEQYF.

This sequence joins TRBV10-3 and TRBJ2-3, with 9 bases aligning to TRBD2. V dropped 6 bases and J dropped 5; count of bases not matched to a gene: 0. The germline gives CDR1 ENHRY, CDR2 SYGVKD. The CDR3 is 12 residues long. The CDR3 protein is CAIRLAGDTQYF. In nucleotides, the CDR3 is TGTGCCATCAGACTAGCGGGAGATACGCAGTATTTT.